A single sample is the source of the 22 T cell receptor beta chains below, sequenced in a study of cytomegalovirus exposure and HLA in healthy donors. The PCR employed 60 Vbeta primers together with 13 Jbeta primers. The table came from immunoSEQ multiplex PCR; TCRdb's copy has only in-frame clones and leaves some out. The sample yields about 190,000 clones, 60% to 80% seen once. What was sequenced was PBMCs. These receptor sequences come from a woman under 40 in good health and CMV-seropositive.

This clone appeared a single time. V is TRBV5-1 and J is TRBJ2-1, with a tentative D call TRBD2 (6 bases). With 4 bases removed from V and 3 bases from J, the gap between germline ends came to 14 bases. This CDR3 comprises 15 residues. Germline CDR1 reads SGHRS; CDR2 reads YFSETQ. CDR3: CASSPGLTSYNEQFF. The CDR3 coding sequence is TGCGCCAGCAGCCCGGGACTTACGAGCTACAATGAGCAGTTCTTC.

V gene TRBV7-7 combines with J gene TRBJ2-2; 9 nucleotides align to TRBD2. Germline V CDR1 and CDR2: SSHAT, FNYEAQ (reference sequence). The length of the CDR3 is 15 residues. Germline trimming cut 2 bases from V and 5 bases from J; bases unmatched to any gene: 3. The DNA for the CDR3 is TGTGCCAGCAGCTTACAAGCGGGAGGAACCGGGGAGCTGTTTTTT. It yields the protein CASSLQAGGTGELFF.

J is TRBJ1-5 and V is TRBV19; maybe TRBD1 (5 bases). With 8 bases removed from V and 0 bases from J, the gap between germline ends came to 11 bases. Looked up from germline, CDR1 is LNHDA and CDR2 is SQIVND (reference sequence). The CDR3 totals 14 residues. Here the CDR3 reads CASGATYSNQPQHF. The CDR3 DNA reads TGTGCCAGTGGGGCAACGTATAGCAATCAGCCCCAGCATTTT.

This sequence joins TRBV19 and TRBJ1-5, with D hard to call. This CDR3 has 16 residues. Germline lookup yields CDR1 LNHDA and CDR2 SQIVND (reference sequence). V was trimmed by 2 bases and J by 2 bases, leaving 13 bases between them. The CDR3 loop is CASSILTSRGNQPQHF. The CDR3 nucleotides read TGTGCCAGTAGTATACTGACATCGAGGGGCAATCAGCCCCAGCATTTT.

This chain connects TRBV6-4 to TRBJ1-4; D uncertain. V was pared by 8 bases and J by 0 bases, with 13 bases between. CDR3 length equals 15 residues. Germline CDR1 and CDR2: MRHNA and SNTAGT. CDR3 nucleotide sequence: TGTGCCAGCTCCCGGACTGAAGCAACTAATGAAAAACTGTTTTTT. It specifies CASSRTEATNEKLFF.

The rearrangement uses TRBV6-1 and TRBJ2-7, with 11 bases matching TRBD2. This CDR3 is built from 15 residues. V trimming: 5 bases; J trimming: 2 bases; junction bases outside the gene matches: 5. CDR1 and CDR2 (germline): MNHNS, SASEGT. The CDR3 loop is CASSSGTSGPYEQYF. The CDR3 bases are TGTGCCAGCAGTTCCGGGACTAGCGGACCCTACGAGCAGTACTTC.

CDR3 nucleotide sequence: TGCGCCAGCAGCTTGGCCTCGGGGTATGGGACTGAAGCTTTCTTT. Translating it yields CASSLASGYGTEAFF. The V call is TRBV5-1, the J call TRBJ1-1; D uncertain. The germline V gene encodes CDR1 SGHRS and CDR2 YFSETQ. Trimming shortened V by 0 bases and J by 5 bases, and 14 bases separated the two germline ends. The CDR3 is 15 residues long.

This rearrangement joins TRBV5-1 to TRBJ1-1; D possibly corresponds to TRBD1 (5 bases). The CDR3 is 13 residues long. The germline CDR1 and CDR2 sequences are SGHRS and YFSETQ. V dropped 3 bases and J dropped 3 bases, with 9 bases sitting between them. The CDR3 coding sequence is TGCGCCAGCAGCTGGAGGGGCGACACTGAAGCTTTCTTT. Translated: CASSWRGDTEAFF.

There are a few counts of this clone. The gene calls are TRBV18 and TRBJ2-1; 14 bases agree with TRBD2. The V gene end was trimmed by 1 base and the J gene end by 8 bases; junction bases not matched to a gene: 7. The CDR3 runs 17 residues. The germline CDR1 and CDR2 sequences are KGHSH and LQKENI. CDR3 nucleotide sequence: TGTGCCAGCTCACCACGGGGGACTAGCGGGAGTGTCCATGAGCAGTTCTTC. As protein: CASSPRGTSGSVHEQFF.

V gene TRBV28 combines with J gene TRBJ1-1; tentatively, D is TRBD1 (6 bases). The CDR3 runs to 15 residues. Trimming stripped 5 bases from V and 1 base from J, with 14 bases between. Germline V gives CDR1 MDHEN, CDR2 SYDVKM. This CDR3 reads CASSKTGPTNTEAFF. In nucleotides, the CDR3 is TGTGCCAGCAGTAAGACAGGCCCGACGAACACTGAAGCTTTCTTT.

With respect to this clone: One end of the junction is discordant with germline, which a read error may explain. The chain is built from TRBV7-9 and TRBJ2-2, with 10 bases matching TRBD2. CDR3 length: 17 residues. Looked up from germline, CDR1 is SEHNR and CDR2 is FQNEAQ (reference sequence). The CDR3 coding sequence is TGTTCCAGCAGTACCATCCTAGCGGGAGTTGGTACCGGGGAGCTGTTTTTT. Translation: CSSSTILAGVGTGELFF.

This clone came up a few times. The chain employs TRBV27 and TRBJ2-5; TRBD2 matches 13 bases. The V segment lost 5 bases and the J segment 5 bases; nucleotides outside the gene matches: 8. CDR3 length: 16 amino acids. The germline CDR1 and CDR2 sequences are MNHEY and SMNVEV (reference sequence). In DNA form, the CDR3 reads TGTGCCAGCAGTCCCGGACTAGCGGGAGAAGGGGAGACCCAGTACTTC. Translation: CASSPGLAGEGETQYF.

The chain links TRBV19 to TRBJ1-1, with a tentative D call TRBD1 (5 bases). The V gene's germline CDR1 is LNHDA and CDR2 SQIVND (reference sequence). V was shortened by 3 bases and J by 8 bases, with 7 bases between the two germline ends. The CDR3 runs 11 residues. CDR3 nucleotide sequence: TGTGCCAGTAGTATTAACAGGGAAGCTTTCTTT. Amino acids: CASSINREAFF.

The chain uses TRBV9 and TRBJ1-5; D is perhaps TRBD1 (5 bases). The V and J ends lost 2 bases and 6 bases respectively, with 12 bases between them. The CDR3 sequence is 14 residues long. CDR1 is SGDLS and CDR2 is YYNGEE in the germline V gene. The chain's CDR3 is CASSVSGAGQPQHF. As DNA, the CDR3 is TGTGCCAGCAGCGTGTCTGGGGCCGGTCAGCCCCAGCATTTT.

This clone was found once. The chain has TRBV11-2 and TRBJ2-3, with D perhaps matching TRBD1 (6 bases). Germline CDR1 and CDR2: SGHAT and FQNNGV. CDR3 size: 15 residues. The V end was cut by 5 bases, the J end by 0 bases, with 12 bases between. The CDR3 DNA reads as TGTGCCAGCAGCATCGACAGGACTAGCACAGATACGCAGTATTTT. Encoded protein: CASSIDRTSTDTQYF.

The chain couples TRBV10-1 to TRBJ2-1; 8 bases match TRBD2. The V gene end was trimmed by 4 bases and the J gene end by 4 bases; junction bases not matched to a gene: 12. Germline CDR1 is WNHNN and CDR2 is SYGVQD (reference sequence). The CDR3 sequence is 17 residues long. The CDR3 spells CASSGGVDGRDYNEQFF. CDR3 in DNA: TGCGCCAGCAGTGGAGGCGTGGACGGGAGGGATTACAATGAGCAGTTCTTC.

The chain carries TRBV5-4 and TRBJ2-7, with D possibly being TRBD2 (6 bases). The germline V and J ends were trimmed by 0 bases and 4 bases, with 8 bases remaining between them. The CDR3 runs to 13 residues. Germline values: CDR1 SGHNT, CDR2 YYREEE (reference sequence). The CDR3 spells CASSLGLGYEQYF. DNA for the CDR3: TGTGCCAGCAGCTTGGGACTAGGGTACGAGCAGTACTTC.

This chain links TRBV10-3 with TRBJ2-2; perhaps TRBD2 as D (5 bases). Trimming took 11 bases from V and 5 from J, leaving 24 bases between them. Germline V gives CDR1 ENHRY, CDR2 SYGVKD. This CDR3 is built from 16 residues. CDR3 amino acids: CAVLPLVGEGTGELFF. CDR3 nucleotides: TGTGCCGTCCTACCCTTAGTGGGAGAGGGAACCGGGGAGCTGTTTTTT.

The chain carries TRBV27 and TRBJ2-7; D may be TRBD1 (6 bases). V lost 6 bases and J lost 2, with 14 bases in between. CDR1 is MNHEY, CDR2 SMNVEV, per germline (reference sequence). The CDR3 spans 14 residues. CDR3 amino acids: CASSPGTRTYEQYF. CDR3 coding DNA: TGTGCCAGCAGCCCCGGGACAAGAACCTACGAGCAGTACTTC.

This chain's CDR3 is CASSISRGEQFF. The CDR3 DNA reads TGTGCCAGTAGCATTTCGCGGGGTGAGCAGTTCTTC. The V gene is TRBV19, the J gene TRBJ2-1; D is perhaps TRBD2 (6 bases). Trimming pared 6 bases from V and 9 bases from J, leaving 12 bases between. CDR1 is LNHDA and CDR2 is SQIVND in the germline V gene (reference sequence). The CDR3 runs 12 residues.

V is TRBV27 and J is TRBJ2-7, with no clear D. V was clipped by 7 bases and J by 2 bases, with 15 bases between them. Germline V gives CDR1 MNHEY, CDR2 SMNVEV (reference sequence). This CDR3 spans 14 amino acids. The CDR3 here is CASKESSPTYEQYF. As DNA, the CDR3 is TGTGCCAGCAAAGAGAGTAGCCCAACCTACGAGCAGTACTTC.

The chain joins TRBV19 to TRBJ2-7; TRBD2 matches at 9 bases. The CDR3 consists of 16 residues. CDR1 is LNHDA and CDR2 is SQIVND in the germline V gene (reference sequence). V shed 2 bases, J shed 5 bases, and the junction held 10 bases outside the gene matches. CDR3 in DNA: TGTGCCAGTAGTATACGTGGCGGGAGGGCCGCCCACGAGCAGTACTTC. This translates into CASSIRGGRAAHEQYF.